This is a list of T cell receptor beta chains from one sample in a study of blood T cell repertoires in COVID-19. This table comes from immunoSEQ multiplex PCR, and its TCRdb copy is limited to in-frame clones, with some not included. The profile shows around 300,000 clones, 80% to 90% of them singletons. The sample taken for sequencing was PBMCs or T cells enriched from blood (not recorded which). All receptors come from a man younger than 40 who had recovered from COVID-19. Each CDR3 is given with its conserved first and last residue. D genes are given only for firm matches. Clone size is stated in some rows and not others, as once, few, many or a class when expanded.

cdr3_aa: CASGLPLQGAKEKLFF
cdr3_nt: TGTGCTAGTGGTTTGCCCCTACAGGGGGCGAAGGAAAAACTGTTTTTT
v_call: TRBV12-5
d_call: TRBD1
clone_size: -
j_call: TRBJ1-4

cdr3_aa: CASSLARTGGFMSPLHF
cdr3_nt: TGCGCCAGCAGCTTGGCACGGACAGGGGGCTTTATGTCACCCCTCCACTTT
v_call: TRBV5-1
d_call: TRBD1
clone_size: -
j_call: TRBJ1-6

cdr3_aa: CASSFTRQGPYEQYF
cdr3_nt: TGTGCCAGCAGTTTCACCCGACAGGGGCCCTACGAGCAGTACTTC
v_call: TRBV3-1/TRBV3-2
d_call: TRBD1
clone_size: few
j_call: TRBJ2-7

cdr3_aa: CASSARRNTEAFF
cdr3_nt: TGTGCCAGCAGCGCCAGAAGGAACACTGAAGCTTTCTTT
v_call: TRBV5-4
d_call: -
clone_size: -
j_call: TRBJ1-1

cdr3_aa: CASSLVRTRGNEQFF
cdr3_nt: TGTGCCAGCAGCTTAGTTAGGACTAGGGGCAATGAGCAGTTCTTC
v_call: TRBV11-2
d_call: TRBD2
clone_size: -
j_call: TRBJ2-1

cdr3_aa: CASSMTSGYTDTQYF
cdr3_nt: TGTGCCAGCAGCATGACTAGCGGCTACACAGATACGCAGTATTTT
v_call: TRBV9
d_call: TRBD2
clone_size: -
j_call: TRBJ2-3

cdr3_aa: CASSLLGTGYGYTF
cdr3_nt: TGTGCCAGCAGTTTATTGGGGACAGGCTATGGCTACACCTTC
v_call: TRBV28
d_call: TRBD1
clone_size: -
j_call: TRBJ1-2

cdr3_aa: CASSSDRSKKNIQYF
cdr3_nt: TGTGCCAGCAGCTCCGACAGGTCTAAAAAAAACATTCAGTACTTC
v_call: TRBV7-9
d_call: -
clone_size: -
j_call: TRBJ2-4

cdr3_aa: CASSPRDRGNSPLHF
cdr3_nt: TGTGCCAGTAGTCCCCGGGACAGGGGTAATTCACCCCTCCACTTT
v_call: TRBV19
d_call: TRBD1
clone_size: -
j_call: TRBJ1-6

cdr3_aa: CASSEWEGSTDTQYF
cdr3_nt: TGTGCCAGCAGTGAATGGGAGGGGAGCACAGATACGCAGTATTTT
v_call: TRBV6-1
d_call: TRBD2
clone_size: -
j_call: TRBJ2-3

cdr3_aa: CASSLDPGGYTEAFF
cdr3_nt: TGCGCCAGCAGCTTGGATCCAGGCGGGTACACTGAAGCTTTCTTT
v_call: TRBV5-1
d_call: -
clone_size: -
j_call: TRBJ1-1

cdr3_aa: CASSLALYTDTQYF
cdr3_nt: TGCGCCAGCAGCTTGGCTCTTTACACAGATACGCAGTATTTT
v_call: TRBV5-1
d_call: -
clone_size: once
j_call: TRBJ2-3

cdr3_aa: CASSTTGIVGTEAFF
cdr3_nt: TGTGCCAGTAGTACTACAGGGATCGTGGGAACTGAAGCTTTCTTT
v_call: TRBV19
d_call: -
clone_size: -
j_call: TRBJ1-1

cdr3_aa: CASDSTGVRTDTQYF
cdr3_nt: TGTGCCAGCGATTCGACAGGGGTCCGCACAGATACGCAGTATTTT
v_call: TRBV19
d_call: TRBD1
clone_size: -
j_call: TRBJ2-3

cdr3_aa: CASSLFGQGGETQYF
cdr3_nt: TGCGCCAGCAGCTTGTTTGGACAGGGAGGAGAGACCCAGTACTTC
v_call: TRBV5-1
d_call: TRBD1
clone_size: -
j_call: TRBJ2-5

cdr3_aa: CASTYGNTEAFF
cdr3_nt: TGTGCCAGCACCTATGGGAACACTGAAGCTTTCTTT
v_call: TRBV5-6
d_call: -
clone_size: -
j_call: TRBJ1-1

cdr3_aa: CASSVGSGGPFGTGELFF
cdr3_nt: TGTGCCAGCAGCGTAGGTAGCGGGGGGCCTTTTGGCACCGGGGAGCTGTTTTTT
v_call: TRBV9
d_call: TRBD2
clone_size: -
j_call: TRBJ2-2

cdr3_aa: CASSFGTGGNTGELFF
cdr3_nt: TGTGCCAGCAGCTTTGGCACAGGGGGCAACACCGGGGAGCTGTTTTTT
v_call: TRBV5-5
d_call: TRBD1
clone_size: -
j_call: TRBJ2-2

cdr3_aa: CAISEPGQGFYEQYF
cdr3_nt: TGTGCCATCAGTGAGCCGGGACAGGGTTTCTACGAGCAGTACTTC
v_call: TRBV10-3
d_call: TRBD1
clone_size: -
j_call: TRBJ2-7

cdr3_aa: CASSPRSDREDQPQHF
cdr3_nt: TGTGCCAGCAGTCCACGCTCGGACAGGGAGGATCAGCCCCAGCATTTT
v_call: TRBV27
d_call: TRBD1
clone_size: -
j_call: TRBJ1-5

cdr3_aa: CASSQGTRASPLHF
cdr3_nt: TGTGCCAGCAGCCAAGGAACCAGGGCTTCACCCCTCCACTTT
v_call: TRBV3-1/TRBV3-2
d_call: -
clone_size: once
j_call: TRBJ1-6

cdr3_aa: CASSLVAGGNEQFF
cdr3_nt: TGTGCCAGCAGCTTAGTGGCAGGGGGCAATGAGCAGTTCTTC
v_call: TRBV11-2
d_call: TRBD1
clone_size: -
j_call: TRBJ2-1

cdr3_aa: CASSEGTGGPKYSNQPQHF
cdr3_nt: TGTGCCAGCAGTGAAGGGACAGGGGGCCCAAAGTATAGCAATCAGCCCCAGCATTTT
v_call: TRBV2
d_call: TRBD1
clone_size: -
j_call: TRBJ1-5